This T cell receptor beta chain was recorded in a study of blood T cell repertoires in COVID-19. Overall study: Italy, Spain and the United States were the sources of the convalescent and acute COVID-19 samples. Sample material is recorded as cDNA or gDNA derived from T cells, B-cell-depleted T cells, or PBMCs.

The CDR3 spans 10 residues. Per the germline V gene, CDR1 is GTSNPN and CDR2 is SVGIG (reference sequence). The V end lost 5 bases, the J end lost 9 bases, and 11 bases lay between the germline ends. The authors' processing: It was from reference gene primer amplification that nucleated cell counts were estimated. The table came from immunoSEQ multiplex PCR; TCRdb's copy has only in-frame clones and leaves some out. V, J and clone size derive from that table, while D and trimming were established from the DNA sequence. Of about 42,000 clones listed, about 85% are singletons. This chain uses TRBV30 with TRBJ2-7, with TRBD1 as a possible D gene (6 bases). The sequenced sample consisted of peripheral blood. The sequence came from a woman in her sixties or seventies in a cohort sampled during active COVID-19. The CDR3 region is CAWGEGGQYF. DNA of the CDR3: TGTGCCTGGGGAGAAGGGGGGCAGTACTTC.